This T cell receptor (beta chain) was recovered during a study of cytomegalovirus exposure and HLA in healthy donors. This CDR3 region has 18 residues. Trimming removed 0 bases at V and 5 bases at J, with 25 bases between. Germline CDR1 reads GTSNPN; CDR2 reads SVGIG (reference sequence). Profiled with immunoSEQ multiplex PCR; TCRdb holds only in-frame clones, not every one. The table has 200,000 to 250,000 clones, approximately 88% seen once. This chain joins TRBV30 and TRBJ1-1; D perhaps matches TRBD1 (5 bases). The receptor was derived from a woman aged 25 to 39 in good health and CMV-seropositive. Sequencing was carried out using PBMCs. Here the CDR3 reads CAWSVRGSRGGGATEAFF. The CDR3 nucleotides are TGTGCCTGGAGTGTACGCGGTTCGAGGGGTGGTGGTGCAACTGAAGCTTTCTTT.